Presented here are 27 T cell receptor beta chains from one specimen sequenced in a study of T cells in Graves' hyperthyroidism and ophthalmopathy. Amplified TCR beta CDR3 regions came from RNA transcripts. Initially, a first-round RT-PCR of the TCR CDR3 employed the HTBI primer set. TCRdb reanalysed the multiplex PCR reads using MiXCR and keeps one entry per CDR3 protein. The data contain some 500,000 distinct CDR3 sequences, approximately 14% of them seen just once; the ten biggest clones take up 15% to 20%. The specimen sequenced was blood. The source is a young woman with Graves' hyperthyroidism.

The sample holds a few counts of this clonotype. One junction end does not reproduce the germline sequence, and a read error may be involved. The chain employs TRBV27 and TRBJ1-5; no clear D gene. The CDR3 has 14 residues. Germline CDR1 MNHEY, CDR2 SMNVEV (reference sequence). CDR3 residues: CASSLLNSNQPQHF. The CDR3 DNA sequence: TGTGCCAGCAGCTTATTGAATAGCAATCAGCCCCAGCATTTT.

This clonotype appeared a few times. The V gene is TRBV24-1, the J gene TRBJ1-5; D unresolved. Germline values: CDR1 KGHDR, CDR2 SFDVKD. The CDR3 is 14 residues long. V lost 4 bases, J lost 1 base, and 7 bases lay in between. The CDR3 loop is CATSDRSSNQPQHF. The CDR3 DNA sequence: TGTGCCACCAGTGACCGCAGCAGCAATCAGCCCCAGCATTTT.

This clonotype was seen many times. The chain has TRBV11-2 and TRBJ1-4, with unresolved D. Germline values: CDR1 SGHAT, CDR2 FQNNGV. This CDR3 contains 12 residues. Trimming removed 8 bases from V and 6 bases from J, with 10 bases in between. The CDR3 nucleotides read TGTGCCAGCGGCCAAGAGGATGAAAAACTGTTTTTT. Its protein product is CASGQEDEKLFF.

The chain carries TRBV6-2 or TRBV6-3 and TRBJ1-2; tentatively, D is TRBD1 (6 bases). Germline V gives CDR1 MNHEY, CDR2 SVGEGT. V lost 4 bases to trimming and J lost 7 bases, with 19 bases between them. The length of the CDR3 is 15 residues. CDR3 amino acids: CASSSPTGPSAGYTF. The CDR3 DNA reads TGTGCCAGCAGTTCCCCCACAGGGCCTTCGGCTGGCTACACCTTC.

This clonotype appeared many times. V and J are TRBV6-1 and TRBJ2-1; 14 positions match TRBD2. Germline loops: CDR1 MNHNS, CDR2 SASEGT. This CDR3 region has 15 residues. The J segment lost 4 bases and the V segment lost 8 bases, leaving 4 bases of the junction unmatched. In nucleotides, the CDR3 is TGTGCCAGCTCCGGACTAGCGGGGGGTTACAATGAGCAGTTCTTC. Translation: CASSGLAGGYNEQFF.

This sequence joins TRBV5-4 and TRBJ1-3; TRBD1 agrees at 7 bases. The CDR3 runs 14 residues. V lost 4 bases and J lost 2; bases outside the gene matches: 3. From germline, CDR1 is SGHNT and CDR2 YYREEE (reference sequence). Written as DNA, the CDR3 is TGTGCCAGCAGCAGACAGGGCACTGGAAACACCATATATTTT. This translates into CASSRQGTGNTIYF.

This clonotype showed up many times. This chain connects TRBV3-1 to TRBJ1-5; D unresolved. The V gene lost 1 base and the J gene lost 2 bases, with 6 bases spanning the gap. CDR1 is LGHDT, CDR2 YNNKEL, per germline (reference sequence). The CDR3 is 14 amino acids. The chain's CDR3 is CASSQGEGNQPQHF. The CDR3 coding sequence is TGTGCCAGCAGCCAAGGGGAGGGCAATCAGCCCCAGCATTTT.

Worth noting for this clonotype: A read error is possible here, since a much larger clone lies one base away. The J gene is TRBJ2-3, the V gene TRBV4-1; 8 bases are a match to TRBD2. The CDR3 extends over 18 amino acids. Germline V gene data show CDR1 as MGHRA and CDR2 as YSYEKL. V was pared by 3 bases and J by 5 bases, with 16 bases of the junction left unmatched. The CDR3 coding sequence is TGCGCCAGCAGCCATCTGCCACTAGCGGTATCTTACGGAGATACGCAGTATTTT. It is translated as CASSHLPLAVSYGDTQYF.

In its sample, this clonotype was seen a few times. The CDR3 spells CASNPAGGNEQFF. CDR3 DNA sequence: TGTGCCAGCAACCCAGCAGGGGGCAATGAGCAGTTCTTC. The rearrangement joins TRBV6-1 to TRBJ2-1; 7 nucleotides line up with TRBD1. V gave up 7 bases and J gave up 6 bases; unmatched junction bases: 6. This CDR3 is 13 amino acids long. Germline assignment: CDR1 MNHNS and CDR2 SASEGT.

This chain's CDR3 is CSARDFTRTAINQPQHF. The CDR3, as DNA: TGCAGTGCTAGAGATTTCACCAGGACAGCTATTAATCAGCCCCAGCATTTT. This rearrangement joins TRBV20-1 to TRBJ1-5; the D gene is possibly TRBD1 (6 bases). In germline, CDR1 is DFQATT, CDR2 SNEGSKA (reference sequence). V dropped 0 bases and J dropped 4 bases, with 19 bases sitting between them. The CDR3 totals 17 residues.

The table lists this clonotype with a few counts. The CDR3 DNA reads TGTGCCACCAGCAGACGGATGGCTGGGGCCAACGTCCTGACTTTC. It codes for CATSRRMAGANVLTF. The V and J genes are TRBV15 and TRBJ2-6; D is uncertain. Germline loops: CDR1 LNHNV, CDR2 YYDKDF (reference sequence). The V gene lost 2 bases and the J gene lost 2 bases, with 7 bases spanning the gap. The CDR3 length is 15 residues.

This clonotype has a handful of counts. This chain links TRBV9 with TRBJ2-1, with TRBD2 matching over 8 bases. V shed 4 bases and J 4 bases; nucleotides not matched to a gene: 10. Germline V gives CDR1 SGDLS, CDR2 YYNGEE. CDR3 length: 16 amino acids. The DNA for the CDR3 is TGTGCCAGCAGCTTTGGGCTGACTAGCGTATACAATGAGCAGTTCTTC. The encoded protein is CASSFGLTSVYNEQFF. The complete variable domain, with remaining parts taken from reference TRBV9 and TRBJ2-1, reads DSGVTQTPKHLITATGQRVTLRCSPRSGDLSVYWYQQSLDQGLQFLIQYYNGEERAKGNILERFSAQQFPDLHSELNLSSLELGDSALYFCASSFGLTSVYNEQFFGPGTRLTVL.

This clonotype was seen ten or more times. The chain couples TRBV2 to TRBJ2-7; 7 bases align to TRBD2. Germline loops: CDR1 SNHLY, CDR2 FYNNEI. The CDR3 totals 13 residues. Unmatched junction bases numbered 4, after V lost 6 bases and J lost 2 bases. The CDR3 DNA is TGTGCCAGCAGATCTAGCGGAACCTACGAGCAGTACTTC. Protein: CASRSSGTYEQYF.

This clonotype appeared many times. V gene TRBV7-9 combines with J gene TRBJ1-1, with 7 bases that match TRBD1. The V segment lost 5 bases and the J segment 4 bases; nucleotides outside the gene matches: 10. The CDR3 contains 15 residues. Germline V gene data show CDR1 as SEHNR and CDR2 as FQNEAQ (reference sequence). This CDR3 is CASSGLTGFGTEAFF. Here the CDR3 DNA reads TGTGCCAGCAGCGGGTTGACAGGGTTCGGCACTGAAGCTTTCTTT.

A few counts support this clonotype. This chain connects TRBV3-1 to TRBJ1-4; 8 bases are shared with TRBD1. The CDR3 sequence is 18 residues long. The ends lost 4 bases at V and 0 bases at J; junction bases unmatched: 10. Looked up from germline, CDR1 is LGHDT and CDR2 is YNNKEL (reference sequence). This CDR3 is CASSPRQGPSATNEKLFF. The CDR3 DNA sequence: TGTGCCAGCAGCCCGCGACAGGGGCCCTCAGCAACTAATGAAAAACTGTTTTTT.

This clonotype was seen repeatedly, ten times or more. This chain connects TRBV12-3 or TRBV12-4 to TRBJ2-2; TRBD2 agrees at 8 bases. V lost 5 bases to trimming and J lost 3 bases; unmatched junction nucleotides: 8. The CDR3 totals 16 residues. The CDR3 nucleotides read TGTGCCAGCAGTCTTATCGTGCGGGAGGACACCGGGGAGCTGTTTTTT. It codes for CASSLIVREDTGELFF.

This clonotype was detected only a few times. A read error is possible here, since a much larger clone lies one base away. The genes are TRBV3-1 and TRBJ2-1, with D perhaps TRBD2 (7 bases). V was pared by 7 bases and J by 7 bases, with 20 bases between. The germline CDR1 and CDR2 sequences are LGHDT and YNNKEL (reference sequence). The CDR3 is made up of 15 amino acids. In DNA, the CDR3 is TGTGCCAGCACCCCCCCGGGGGCTAGCGGAAATGAGCAGTTCTTC. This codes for CASTPPGASGNEQFF.

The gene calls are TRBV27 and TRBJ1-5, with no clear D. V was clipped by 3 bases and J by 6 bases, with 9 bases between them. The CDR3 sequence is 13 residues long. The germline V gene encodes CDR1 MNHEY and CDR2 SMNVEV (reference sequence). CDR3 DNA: TGTGCCAGCAGTTTTAAGGGCGGTCAGCCCCAGCATTTT. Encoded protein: CASSFKGGQPQHF.

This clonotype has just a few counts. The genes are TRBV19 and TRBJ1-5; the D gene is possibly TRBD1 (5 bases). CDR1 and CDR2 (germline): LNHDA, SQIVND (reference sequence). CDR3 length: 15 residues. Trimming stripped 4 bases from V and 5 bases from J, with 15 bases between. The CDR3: CASSRGTGVHQPQHF. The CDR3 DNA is TGTGCCAGTAGTAGAGGGACCGGGGTGCATCAGCCCCAGCATTTT.

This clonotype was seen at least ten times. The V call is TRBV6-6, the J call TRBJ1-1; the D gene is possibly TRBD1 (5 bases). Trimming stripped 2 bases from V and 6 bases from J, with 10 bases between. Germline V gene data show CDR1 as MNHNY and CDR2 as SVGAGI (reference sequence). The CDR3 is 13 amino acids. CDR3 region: CASSYGAGAEAFF. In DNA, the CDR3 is TGTGCCAGCAGTTACGGGGCCGGAGCTGAAGCTTTCTTT.

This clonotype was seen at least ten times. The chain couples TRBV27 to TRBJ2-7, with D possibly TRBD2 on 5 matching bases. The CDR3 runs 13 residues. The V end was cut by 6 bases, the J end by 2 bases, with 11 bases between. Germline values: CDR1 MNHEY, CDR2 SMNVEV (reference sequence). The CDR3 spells CASSRSGTYEQYV. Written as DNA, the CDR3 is TGTGCCAGCAGCCGTTCGGGGACCTACGAGCAGTACGTC.

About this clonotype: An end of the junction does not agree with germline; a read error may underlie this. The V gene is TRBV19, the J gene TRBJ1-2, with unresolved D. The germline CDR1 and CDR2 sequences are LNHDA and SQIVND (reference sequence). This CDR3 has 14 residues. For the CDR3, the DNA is TGTGCCAGTATCGACCTGAAGTCTAACTATGGCCACACCTTC. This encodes CASIDLKSNYGHTF.

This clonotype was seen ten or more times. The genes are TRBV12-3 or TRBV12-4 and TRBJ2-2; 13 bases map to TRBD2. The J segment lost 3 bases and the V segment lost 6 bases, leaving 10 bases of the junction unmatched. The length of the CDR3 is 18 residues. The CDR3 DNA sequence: TGTGCCAGCAGCTCCGGACTAGCGGGAGTGGAGTACACCGGGGAGCTGTTTTTT. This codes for CASSSGLAGVEYTGELFF.

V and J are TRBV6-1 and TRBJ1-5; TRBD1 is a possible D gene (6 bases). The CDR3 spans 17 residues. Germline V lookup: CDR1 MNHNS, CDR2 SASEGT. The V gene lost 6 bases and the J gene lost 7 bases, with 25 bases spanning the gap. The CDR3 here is CASRAPGTILTPQPQHF. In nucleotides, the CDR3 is TGTGCCAGCAGAGCTCCCGGGACAATCCTCACGCCGCAGCCCCAGCATTTT.

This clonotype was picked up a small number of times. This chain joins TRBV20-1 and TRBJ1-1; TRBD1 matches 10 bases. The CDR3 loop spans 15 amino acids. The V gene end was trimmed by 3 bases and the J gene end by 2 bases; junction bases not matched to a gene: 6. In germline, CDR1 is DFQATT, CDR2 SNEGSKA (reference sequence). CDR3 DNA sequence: TGCAGTGCTAGTGGCCGGGACAGGGGCAACACTGAAGCTTTCTTT. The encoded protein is CSASGRDRGNTEAFF.

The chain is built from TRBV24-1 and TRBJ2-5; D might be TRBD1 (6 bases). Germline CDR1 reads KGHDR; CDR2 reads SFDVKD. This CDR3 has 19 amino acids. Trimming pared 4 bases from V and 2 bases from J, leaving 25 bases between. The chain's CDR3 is CATSDPRQFRTGPQETQYF. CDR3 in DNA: TGTGCCACCAGTGACCCGAGGCAGTTCCGAACAGGGCCTCAAGAGACCCAGTACTTC.

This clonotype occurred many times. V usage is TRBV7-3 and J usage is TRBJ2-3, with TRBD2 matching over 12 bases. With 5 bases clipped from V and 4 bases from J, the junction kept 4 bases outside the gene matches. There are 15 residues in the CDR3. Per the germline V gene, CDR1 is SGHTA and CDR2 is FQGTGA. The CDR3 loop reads CASSLAGGSPDTQYF. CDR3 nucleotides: TGTGCCAGCAGCCTAGCGGGAGGGAGCCCAGATACGCAGTATTTT.